The 7 T cell receptor beta chains presented below share a single source sample, sequenced in a study of blood T cells in healthy people across ages. Combining a sample-barcoded 5' primer with a J-beta primer mix, a second PCR ran for 7 to 11 cycles. A single record per CDR3 protein comes from TCRdb applying MiXCR to the 5' RACE reads. The repertoire holds 600,000 to 900,000 distinct CDR3 sequences, with about 26% as singletons. These same records also appear under a second study, on T cells of mothers and their children.

The specimen was blood. The receptors shown here come from a boy between 5 and 17 years old in good health.

This clonotype was observed a handful of times. The gene calls are TRBV11-3 and TRBJ2-2; no clear D gene. This CDR3 region has 12 residues. Looked up from germline, CDR1 is SGHNT and CDR2 is YENEEA. Deletions cut 3 bases from V and 10 bases from J, with 9 bases between. The CDR3 sequence is CASSFGISELFF. DNA of the CDR3: TGTGCCAGCAGCTTTGGTATATCGGAGCTGTTTTTT.

The chain is built from TRBV7-3 and TRBJ1-1; D unresolved. The CDR3 runs 13 residues. V lost 6 bases, J lost 3 bases, and 11 bases lay in between. Germline V gene lookup returns CDR1 SGHTA and CDR2 FQGTGA. CDR3 amino acids: CASSSGPHTEAFF. CDR3 nucleotides: TGTGCCAGCAGTTCCGGGCCACACACTGAAGCTTTCTTT.

This clonotype was seen more than once but under ten times. V is TRBV5-6 and J is TRBJ1-2, with a possible D match to TRBD1 (6 bases). V was clipped by 1 base and J by 8 bases, with 12 bases between them. The CDR3 runs to 13 residues. The germline gives CDR1 SGHDT, CDR2 YYEEEE. CDR3 loop: CASSLMGAEGYTF. The CDR3 DNA reads as TGTGCCAGCAGCTTGATGGGGGCGGAAGGCTACACCTTC.

This clonotype showed up just a few times. The chain carries TRBV25-1 and TRBJ2-1, with 9 nucleotides matching TRBD1. The CDR3 runs to 13 residues. V lost 6 bases to trimming and J lost 9 bases; unmatched junction nucleotides: 6. Looked up from germline, CDR1 is MGHDK and CDR2 is SYGVNS. CDR3 amino acids: CASRPGQGPEQFF. In DNA form, the CDR3 reads TGTGCCAGCAGGCCGGGACAGGGCCCTGAGCAGTTCTTC.

This clonotype was counted between two and nine times. The gene calls are TRBV2 and TRBJ2-5; tentatively, D is TRBD1 (6 bases). The DNA matches TRBJ2-1 better at its end, which makes the J call doubtful. Germline values: CDR1 SNHLY, CDR2 FYNNEI. The CDR3 has 13 residues. The CDR3 DNA follows: TGTGCCTCCACCCCGGACAGCTACAATGAGCAGTTCTTC. It is translated as CASTPDSYNEQFF.

This clonotype was recorded a few times. The J gene is TRBJ2-5, the V gene TRBV29-1, with TRBD1 matching 8 bases. Looked up from germline, CDR1 is SQVTM and CDR2 is ANQGSEA. The CDR3 extends over 12 amino acids. Trimming removed 7 bases from V and 5 bases from J; junction bases left unmatched: 6. The CDR3 protein is CSERTGQETQYF. The CDR3 nucleotides read TGCAGCGAAAGGACAGGGCAGGAGACCCAGTACTTC. Full variable domain (missing parts from reference TRBV29-1 and TRBJ2-5): SAVISQKPSRDICQRGTSLTIQCQVDSQVTMMFWYRQQPGQSLTLIATANQGSEATYESGFVIDKFPISRPNLTFSTLTVSNMSPEDSSIYLCSERTGQETQYFGPGTRLLVL.

V usage is TRBV19 and J usage is TRBJ2-1; D ambiguous. This CDR3 region has 15 residues. The germline CDR1 and CDR2 sequences are LNHDA and SQIVND (reference sequence). Trimming pared 4 bases from V and 5 bases from J, leaving 15 bases between. The CDR3 sequence: CASSSRSVTNNEQFF. The CDR3, as DNA: TGTGCCAGTAGTAGCAGGAGCGTAACGAACAATGAGCAGTTCTTC.